These 17 T cell receptor beta chains were all obtained from the same sample, sequenced in a study of Graves' ophthalmopathy and Graves' hyperthyroidism. CDR3 regions of TCR beta were amplified from RNA transcripts. Second-round multiplex PCR came after first-round RT-PCR with HTBI primers. TCRdb fed the multiplex PCR reads into MiXCR, producing one record per CDR3 protein. The data contain 200,000 to 300,000 distinct CDR3 sequences, around 50% of them singletons. Material: peripheral blood. These receptors were obtained from an adult man with Graves' ophthalmopathy.

The chain links TRBV6-5 to TRBJ1-2; D is uncertain. The CDR3 consists of 13 residues. V was trimmed by 7 bases and J by 6 bases, leaving 15 bases between them. Germline lookup yields CDR1 MNHEY and CDR2 SVGAGI. In DNA form, the CDR3 reads TGTGCCAGCACCGTCGGAGGGTTCGATGGCTACACCTTC. Its protein product is CASTVGGFDGYTF.

The DNA for the CDR3 is TGCGGCGGCTCCGGGACAGGAGGCTCTGGGGCCAACGTCCTGACTTTC. Amino acids: CGGSGTGGSGANVLTF. V gene TRBV29-1 combines with J gene TRBJ2-6, with TRBD1 matching 8 bases. Germline V gives CDR1 SQVTM, CDR2 ANQGSEA. The CDR3 contains 16 residues.

This clonotype was seen a few times. This chain's CDR3 is CASSLWGNYSNQPQHF. The CDR3 nucleotides read TGTGCCAGCAGCTTATGGGGAAATTATAGCAATCAGCCCCAGCATTTT. The chain employs TRBV7-6 and TRBJ1-5; no firm D call. This CDR3 is built from 16 residues. The V and J ends lost 2 bases and 0 bases respectively, with 11 bases between them. The germline CDR1 and CDR2 sequences are SGHVS and FNYEAQ.

This chain joins TRBV20-1 and TRBJ2-5; no clear D. The CDR3 loop spans 15 amino acids. V was shortened by 0 bases and J by 0 bases, with 11 bases between the two germline ends. The germline CDR1 and CDR2 sequences are DFQATT and SNEGSKA (reference sequence). Here the CDR3 reads CSARDAGYDQETQYF. Here the CDR3 DNA reads TGCAGTGCTAGAGATGCTGGGTATGACCAAGAGACCCAGTACTTC.

This rearrangement joins TRBV24-1 to TRBJ2-5; D is possibly TRBD1 or TRBD2 (5 bases each). The germline V gene has CDR1 KGHDR and CDR2 SFDVKD. This CDR3 region has 18 residues. Trimming took off 2 bases at V and 3 bases at J, with 21 bases between the two ends. The chain's CDR3 is CATSDSGTRGNYEETQYF. CDR3 DNA: TGTGCCACCAGTGATTCCGGGACCCGGGGAAATTACGAAGAGACCCAGTACTTC.

This rearrangement joins TRBV28 to TRBJ1-5; D uncertain. Germline CDR1 MDHEN, CDR2 SYDVKM. This CDR3 has 11 residues. Between the trimmed V and J ends, which lost 7 bases and 4 bases, there was a span of 5 bases. The CDR3 loop reads CASKGNQPQHF. The DNA of the CDR3 is TGTGCCAGCAAAGGTAATCAGCCCCAGCATTTT.

The sample holds one count of this clonotype. The rearrangement links TRBV7-9 to TRBJ2-5; TRBD2 matches 10 bases. The CDR3 length is 16 residues. V lost 5 bases to trimming and J lost 0 bases; unmatched junction nucleotides: 6. Germline V gene data show CDR1 as SEHNR and CDR2 as FQNEAQ (reference sequence). The CDR3 nucleotides are TGTGCCAGCAGCCCAGGACTAGCGGCCTACCAAGAGACCCAGTACTTC. It specifies CASSPGLAAYQETQYF. Combining the CDR3 with reference TRBV7-9 and TRBJ2-5 gives the whole variable domain DTGVSQNPRHKITKRGQNVTFRCDPISEHNRLYWYRQTLGQGPEFLTYFQNEAQLEKSRLLSDRFSAERPKGSFSTLEIQRTEQGDSAMYLCASSPGLAAYQETQYFGPGTRLLVL.

This sequence joins TRBV24-1 and TRBJ2-5; 7 nucleotides match TRBD1. Germline V lookup: CDR1 KGHDR, CDR2 SFDVKD. V lost 4 bases to trimming and J lost 1 base; unmatched junction nucleotides: 14. The CDR3 sequence is 18 residues long. DNA for the CDR3: TGTGCCACCAGTGACTACAGGGGCAGCGAGTCTTTCCAAGAGACCCAGTACTTC. This encodes CATSDYRGSESFQETQYF.

A word on this clonotype: One end of the junction varies from germline; a read error may be responsible. J is TRBJ1-1 and V is TRBV15; D remains ambiguous. The CDR3 contains 15 residues. The germline gives CDR1 LNHNV, CDR2 YYDKDF (reference sequence). The CDR3 loop is CATSRDVGYNTEAFF. CDR3 bases: TGTGCCACCAGCCGAGACGTCGGATACAACACTGAAGCTTTCTTT.

This chain links TRBV7-2 with TRBJ1-5; 10 bases line up with TRBD1. V shed 5 bases, J shed 0 bases, and the junction held 4 bases outside the gene matches. The CDR3 extends over 16 amino acids. Germline lookup yields CDR1 SGHTA and CDR2 FQGNSA. The chain's CDR3 is CASSPGQGTSNQPQHF. In DNA form, the CDR3 reads TGTGCCAGCAGCCCGGGACAGGGGACTAGCAATCAGCCCCAGCATTTT.

V usage is TRBV9 and J usage is TRBJ1-2; TRBD1 agrees at 10 bases. Losses at the gene ends were 2 bases for V and 3 bases for J; bases not matched to a gene: 7. CDR3 length: 16 amino acids. The germline CDR1 and CDR2 sequences are SGDLS and YYNGEE. DNA of the CDR3: TGTGCCAGCAGCGTCGGGGGGACAGGGGCCCACTATGGCTACACCTTC. Protein sequence: CASSVGGTGAHYGYTF.

J is TRBJ2-7 and V is TRBV4-2; no clear D. The CDR3 length is 15 residues. Looked up from germline, CDR1 is LGHNA and CDR2 is YNFKEQ. With 3 bases removed from V and 5 bases from J, the gap between germline ends came to 17 bases. CDR3 sequence: CASSHELMGNNEQYF. For the CDR3, the DNA is TGTGCCAGCAGCCACGAGCTTATGGGGAATAACGAGCAGTACTTC.

This clonotype was seen a handful of times. One junction end does not reproduce the germline sequence, and a read error may be involved. The chain links TRBV10-2 to TRBJ1-2, with a possible D match to TRBD1 (6 bases). The CDR3 length is 12 residues. Germline V lookup: CDR1 WSHSY, CDR2 SAAADI. CDR3 amino acids: CASSEAGQRDYF. The CDR3, as DNA: TGCGCCAGCAGTGAAGCTGGACAGAGGGATTACTTC.

This clonotype has a handful of counts. CDR3 in DNA: TGCAGCGTTGATGGGGGGGCCTATGGCTACACCTTC. Translating gives CSVDGGAYGYTF. V usage is TRBV29-1 and J usage is TRBJ1-2, with a tentative D call TRBD1 (6 bases). The CDR3 is made up of 12 amino acids. V was pared by 3 bases and J by 4 bases, with 9 bases between. The germline CDR1 and CDR2 sequences are SQVTM and ANQGSEA.

This clonotype appeared once. The chain carries TRBV4-1 and TRBJ1-2, with D maybe TRBD1 (5 bases). The CDR3 contains 16 residues. The germline V gene has CDR1 MGHRA and CDR2 YSYEKL. The V end lost 0 bases, the J end lost 1 base, and 12 bases lay between the germline ends. CDR3 protein: CASSQDRAGLNYGYTF. CDR3 bases: TGCGCCAGCAGCCAAGATCGAGCAGGGCTTAACTATGGCTACACCTTC.

Concerning this clonotype: A much more abundant neighbour one base away suggests this may be a read error. This rearrangement joins TRBV29-1 to TRBJ2-7; possible D gene TRBD1, 5 bases. V shed 5 bases and J shed 4 bases, with 12 bases lying between them. The CDR3 is 12 residues long. Germline V gene sequence: CDR1 SQVTM, CDR2 ANQGSEA. The CDR3 DNA reads as TGCAGCGTTAAGGGGTCAGGGTACGAGCAGTACTTC. Translation: CSVKGSGYEQYF.

The chain links TRBV7-3 to TRBJ2-7, with D possibly being TRBD1 (5 bases). Germline V gives CDR1 SGHTA, CDR2 FQGTGA. Between the trimmed V and J ends, which lost 5 bases and 0 bases, there was a span of 14 bases. The CDR3 extends over 15 amino acids. This chain's CDR3 is CASSKGHIASYEQYF. The CDR3 nucleotides read TGTGCCAGCAGCAAAGGACACATCGCCTCCTACGAGCAGTACTTC.